This T cell receptor (beta chain) was sequenced for a study of shared clonotypes between healthy human individuals. Study-wide context: The people who gave samples were two women and three men aged 18 to 49.

The V gene's germline CDR1 is MNHEY and CDR2 SVGAGI. This CDR3 has 13 residues. The V end lost 1 base, the J end lost 4 bases, and 7 bases lay between the germline ends. Study-wide results and limits: Some naive CD4 clonotypes, roughly 5%, turned up in common across a few donors.

Concerning this clone itself: Its matching antigen is unknown.

The study ran the assay at deep level. TCRdb's copy holds only in-frame clones and misses some; the assay was immunoSEQ multiplex PCR. The sample holds approximately 2.4 million clones; about 94% are singletons and the top ten take roughly 0.13%. Caucasian adults living in Nashville, Tennessee, provided all samples. Specimen: naive CD4+ T cells sorted from blood. Subset reported: CD45RA+ positively selected. The rearrangement joins TRBV6-5 to TRBJ1-2; D perhaps matches TRBD1 (6 bases). This TCR came from a man between 18 and 35 years old in good health. CDR3 sequence reads: CASSYLGAYGYTF. In DNA form, the CDR3 reads TGTGCCAGCAGTTACTTGGGGGCCTATGGCTACACCTTC.